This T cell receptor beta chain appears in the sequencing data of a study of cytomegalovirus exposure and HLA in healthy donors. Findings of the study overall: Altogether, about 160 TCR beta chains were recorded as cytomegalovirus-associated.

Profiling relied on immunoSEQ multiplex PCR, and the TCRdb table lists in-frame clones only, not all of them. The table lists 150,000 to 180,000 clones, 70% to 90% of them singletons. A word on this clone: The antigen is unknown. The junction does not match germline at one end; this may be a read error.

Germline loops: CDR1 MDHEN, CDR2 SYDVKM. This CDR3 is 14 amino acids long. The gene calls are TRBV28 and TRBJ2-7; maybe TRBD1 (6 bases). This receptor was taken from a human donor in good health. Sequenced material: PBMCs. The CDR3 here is CASSPPTGLGAIKF. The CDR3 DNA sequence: TGTGCCAGCAGTCCCCCAACAGGGCTAGGGGCCATTAAATTC.